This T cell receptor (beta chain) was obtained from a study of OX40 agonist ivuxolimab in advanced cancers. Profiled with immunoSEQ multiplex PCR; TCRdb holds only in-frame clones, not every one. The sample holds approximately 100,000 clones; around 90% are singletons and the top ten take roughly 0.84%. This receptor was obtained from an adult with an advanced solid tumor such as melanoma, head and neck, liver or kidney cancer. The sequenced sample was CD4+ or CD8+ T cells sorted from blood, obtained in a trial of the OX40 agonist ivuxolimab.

The DNA for the CDR3 is TGTGCCAGCAGCTTATTCCCTCACACTTTTGCCCCCGAGCAGTACTTC. It translates to CASSLFPHTFAPEQYF. V gene TRBV5-4 combines with J gene TRBJ2-7; D call uncertain. V gave up 2 bases and J gave up 6 bases, with 21 bases separating them. Germline V gives CDR1 SGHNT, CDR2 YYREEE (reference sequence). The CDR3 has 16 amino acids.